The rows below give T cell receptor beta chains drawn from one sample of a study of CD8+ T cells in alopecia areata. Assay used: immunoSEQ multiplex PCR; TCRdb lists only in-frame clones, some missing. Among 130,000 to 150,000 clones listed, 87% were seen once. The sequenced sample was CD8+ T cells sorted from blood, obtained at week 0. These receptors were taken from a human donor with alopecia areata. CDR3s include the opening cysteine and the closing phenylalanine or tryptophan. Each record gives: clone size, D gene, J gene, V gene, CDR3 DNA, CDR3 protein. D genes are given only for firm matches. Size values are once, few and many counts, or a class for expanded clones, and some rows have none.

NA | NA | TRBJ2-1 | TRBV5-1 | TGCGCCAGCAGCTCACCCCTTAACAACAATGAGCAGTTCTTC | CASSSPLNNNEQFF
NA | TRBD1 | TRBJ2-1 | TRBV5-1 | TGCGCCAGCGGGATACAGGGGGAGCGAGACAATGAGCAGTTCTTC | CASGIQGERDNEQFF
NA | TRBD2 | TRBJ2-1 | TRBV5-1 | TGCGCCAGCAGCTCGGGGACTAGCATAAATGAGCAGTTCTTC | CASSSGTSINEQFF
once | TRBD2 | TRBJ2-1 | TRBV5-1 | TGCGCCAGCAGCTTGCGCCCGCGGGAGGCCTACAATGAGCAGTTCTTC | CASSLRPREAYNEQFF
NA | NA | TRBJ2-3 | TRBV7-9 | TGTGCCAGCAGCCCGAAGGCCGGTAGCGACACAGATACGCAGTATTTT | CASSPKAGSDTDTQYF
once | NA | TRBJ2-3 | TRBV27 | TGTGCCAGCAGCCGTGGCCGATCCAAAGATACGCAGTATTTT | CASSRGRSKDTQYF
NA | TRBD2 | TRBJ2-7 | TRBV2 | TGTGCCAGCAGTGAAGACGGCGGGAGGAGTTCCTACGAGCAGTACTTC | CASSEDGGRSSYEQYF
NA | TRBD1 | TRBJ1-5 | TRBV27 | TGTGCCAGCAGTTTGTTTGGGACAGGGGGCGCCGAATATCAGCCCCAGCATTTT | CASSLFGTGGAEYQPQHF
NA | NA | TRBJ2-1 | TRBV5-6 | TGTGCCAGCAGCTCCACTGGCGATGAGCAGTTCTTC | CASSSTGDEQFF
NA | NA | TRBJ1-1 | TRBV6-5 | TGTGCCAGCAGTTATCGATTGAACACTGAAGCTTTCTTT | CASSYRLNTEAFF
once | TRBD1 | TRBJ2-1 | TRBV4-1 | TGCGCCAGCAGCCAAAAGGGGGACAGGGGGCATTACAATGAGCAGTTCTTC | CASSQKGDRGHYNEQFF
NA | NA | TRBJ2-1 | TRBV6-5 | TGTGCCAGCAGTTACTCCCGGTCGGCAGCCCACAATGAGCAGTTCTTC | CASSYSRSAAHNEQFF
NA | TRBD1 | TRBJ2-1 | TRBV5-6 | TGTGCCAGCAGCTTAGGACAGGGGGCTGGCTACAATGAGCAGTTCTTC | CASSLGQGAGYNEQFF
medium-sized | TRBD1 | TRBJ2-7 | TRBV10-3 | TGTGCCATCAGTGAAGGGACAGGCTACGTCTACGAGCAGTACTTC | CAISEGTGYVYEQYF
NA | NA | TRBJ2-3 | TRBV27 | TGTGCCAGCAGGGTAGGCACAGATACGCAGTATTTT | CASRVGTDTQYF
NA | NA | TRBJ2-7 | TRBV19 | TGTGCCAGTGCGTGGGGGGCGGTCAACTACGAGCAGTACTTC | CASAWGAVNYEQYF
NA | NA | TRBJ2-7 | TRBV27 | TGTGCCAGCAGTGCCCCGGACAAGGGAGCCTACGAGCAGTACTTC | CASSAPDKGAYEQYF
once | NA | TRBJ2-1 | TRBV7-9 | TGTGCCAGCAGCCTACATAGGGGAGAATCCTACAATGAGCAGTTCTTC | CASSLHRGESYNEQFF
NA | NA | TRBJ2-7 | TRBV27 | TGTGCCAGCAGTTTAAACGGGGGTATGATCGAGCAGTACTTC | CASSLNGGMIEQYF
NA | NA | TRBJ2-7 | TRBV10-2 | TGCGCCAGCACCATAGGGGGGGACTCCGTTTCGGACGAGCAGTACTTC | CASTIGGDSVSDEQYF
NA | TRBD1 | TRBJ2-7 | TRBV6-5 | TGTGCCAGCAGTTACGGGACAGAGGTCTACGAGCAGTACTTC | CASSYGTEVYEQYF
NA | NA | TRBJ2-3 | TRBV13 | TGTGCCAGCAGCTTAGGCAGACCGGAGTTGGCTAGATCAGATACGCAGTATTTT | CASSLGRPELARSDTQYF
NA | NA | TRBJ2-7 | TRBV5-5 | TGTGCCAGCAGCTGGTTACCCTCCACCTACGAGCAGTACTTC | CASSWLPSTYEQYF
NA | NA | TRBJ1-2 | TRBV30 | TGTGCCTGGAGTCCCAACATGGAGGGCTACACCTTC | CAWSPNMEGYTF
NA | NA | TRBJ2-2 | TRBV29-1 | TGCAGCGTTGTATCTGGAATCGGGGAGCTGTTTTTT | CSVVSGIGELFF
NA | NA | TRBJ2-1 | TRBV6-5 | TGTGCCAGCAGTTATCAGGGCTCCTACAATGAGCAGTTCTTC | CASSYQGSYNEQFF
NA | TRBD2 | TRBJ2-1 | TRBV2 | TGTGCCAGCAGTGTTTTGAGCGGGAGGGCCGAAGCCTACAATGAGCAGTTCTTC | CASSVLSGRAEAYNEQFF
NA | NA | TRBJ2-7 | TRBV29-1 | TGCAGCGTTGAAGGGGGTGATGGGCAGTACTTC | CSVEGGDGQYF
NA | NA | TRBJ2-6 | TRBV2 | TGTGCCAGGGAGGCAACAGTGATCTCTGGGGCCAACGTCCTGACTTTC | CAREATVISGANVLTF
NA | NA | TRBJ2-1 | TRBV2 | TGTGCCAGCAGTGAGTGGGTGGGGAATGAGCAGTTCTTC | CASSEWVGNEQFF
few | TRBD1 | TRBJ1-2 | TRBV5-6 | TGTGCCAGCAGCTTGGTGACAGGGAGCGATGGCTACACCTTC | CASSLVTGSDGYTF
NA | NA | TRBJ1-1 | TRBV19 | TGTGCCAGTACTGCGGGACTCACGGATGAAGCTTTCTTT | CASTAGLTDEAFF
NA | TRBD2 | TRBJ2-1 | TRBV27 | TGTGCCAGCAGTTCAGGGACTAGCGGGAGTTACAATGAGCAGTTCTTC | CASSSGTSGSYNEQFF
NA | NA | TRBJ2-1 | TRBV7-6 | TGTGCCAGCAGCTTAGTGGTCGGTAGCTCCTACAATGAGCAGTTCTTC | CASSLVVGSSYNEQFF
NA | TRBD2 | TRBJ2-3 | TRBV7-9 | TGTGCCAGCATGGGTTTAGCGGGAGCAGATACGCAGTATTTT | CASMGLAGADTQYF
NA | NA | TRBJ2-1 | TRBV7-9 | TGTGCCAGCAGTGTCGGGGACGGTGAGCAGTTCTTC | CASSVGDGEQFF
once | NA | TRBJ2-1 | TRBV7-6 | TGTGCCCCCGACAGGGAGCAGTTCTTC | CAPDREQFF
NA | NA | TRBJ2-7 | TRBV6-5 | TGTGCCAGCAGTTACTCGGGGGGAGGTGGATACGAGCAGTACTTC | CASSYSGGGGYEQYF
NA | NA | TRBJ1-2 | TRBV30 | TGTGCCTGGAGTGTTTTTGGGGGAGGCTATGGCTACACCTTC | CAWSVFGGGYGYTF
NA | TRBD2 | TRBJ2-5 | TRBV9 | TGTGCCAGCAGCGTAGGCGGGAGAGAGACCCAGTACTTC | CASSVGGRETQYF
NA | TRBD1 | TRBJ1-1 | TRBV29-1 | TGCAGCGTTGAAGGGACAGGGGGCGGAGGGGGAACTGAAGCTTTCTTT | CSVEGTGGGGGTEAFF
once | TRBD1 | TRBJ1-2 | TRBV4-2 | TGTGCCAGCAGCCCGATACAGGGGGCTGACTATGGCTACACCTTC | CASSPIQGADYGYTF
NA | TRBD2 | TRBJ2-7 | TRBV5-1 | TGCGCCAGCAGCTTGGGACTAGCGGGAGGAGACTACGAGCAGTACTTC | CASSLGLAGGDYEQYF
NA | NA | TRBJ1-4 | TRBV7-8 | TGTGCCAGCAGCAAAACAGACGCAACTAATGAAAAACTGTTTTTT | CASSKTDATNEKLFF
NA | NA | TRBJ2-1 | TRBV6-4 | TGTGCCAGCAGTGAGTTCGGCGGGGAGAGCTCCTACAATGAGCAGTTCTTC | CASSEFGGESSYNEQFF
NA | TRBD1 | TRBJ2-7 | TRBV29-1 | TGCAGCGTTGAAACCGACAGGGCCGAGCAGTACTTC | CSVETDRAEQYF
NA | NA | TRBJ2-7 | TRBV27 | TGTGCCAGCAGTTTAGGGCACCCGGACGGGTGGGCGTACTACGAGCAGTACTTC | CASSLGHPDGWAYYEQYF
NA | NA | TRBJ1-1 | TRBV6-1 | TGTGCCAGCAGTGAATTTCTTCCCTCAGGTACTGAAGCTTTCTTT | CASSEFLPSGTEAFF
NA | TRBD1 | TRBJ2-7 | TRBV2 | TGTGCCAGCAGCCGGGACAGGGAAACCTACGAGCAGTACTTC | CASSRDRETYEQYF
few | NA | TRBJ2-7 | TRBV5-1 | TGCGCCAGCAGCTTGGACGGGAGCTCCTACGAGCAGTACTTC | CASSLDGSSYEQYF
once | NA | TRBJ2-7 | TRBV5-1 | TGCGCCAGCAGCTTCGGTGAAAGGACAGACGAGCAGTACTTC | CASSFGERTDEQYF
NA | TRBD1 | TRBJ1-1 | TRBV4-1 | TGCGCCAGCAGCCTAGGACAGGGGAGAACTGAAGCTTTCTTT | CASSLGQGRTEAFF
NA | NA | TRBJ2-3 | TRBV6-1 | TGTGCCAGCAGTGGTCACGGGTCCACAGATACGCAGTATTTT | CASSGHGSTDTQYF
NA | TRBD2 | TRBJ2-3 | TRBV7-6 | TGTGCCAGCAGCCCCACTAGCGGGATAGATACGCAGTATTTT | CASSPTSGIDTQYF
NA | NA | TRBJ1-5 | TRBV6-5 | TGTGCCAGCAGTTTGGACACTTCTAGCAATCAGCCCCAGCATTTT | CASSLDTSSNQPQHF
NA | NA | TRBJ2-7 | TRBV29-1 | TGCAGCGCTGAAGTGCCAGGGGCGACCTACGAGCAGTACTTC | CSAEVPGATYEQYF
NA | NA | TRBJ2-7 | TRBV7-9 | TGTGCCAGCAGCCCAGGAGGGACTCACGGCTACGAGCAGTACTTC | CASSPGGTHGYEQYF
NA | NA | TRBJ2-1 | TRBV7-9 | TGTGCCAGCAGCTTAGCGTTAACTAGCTCCGATGAGCAGTTCTTC | CASSLALTSSDEQFF